Listed below are T cell receptor beta chains from one sample, sequenced in a study of OX40 agonist ivuxolimab in advanced cancers. Assay used: immunoSEQ multiplex PCR; TCRdb lists only in-frame clones, some missing. The sample records approximately 57,000 clones, 88% being singletons. This sample comprised CD4+ or CD8+ T cells sorted from blood, obtained in a trial of the OX40 agonist ivuxolimab. The receptors stem from an adult with an advanced solid tumor such as melanoma, head and neck, liver or kidney cancer. CDR3s include the opening cysteine and the closing phenylalanine or tryptophan. Each record gives: V gene, CDR3 protein.

v_gene: TRBV7-2; CDR3aa: CASSLVQGRTYEQYF
v_gene: TRBV2; CDR3aa: CASSVDRDNEQYF
v_gene: TRBV2; CDR3aa: CASSQDRRDQPQHF
v_gene: TRBV28; CDR3aa: CASSPGLAQTQETQYF
v_gene: TRBV5-1; CDR3aa: CASSLRLDYNEQFF
v_gene: TRBV7-9; CDR3aa: CASSYSDEQYF
v_gene: TRBV2; CDR3aa: CASSEAGRGNTIYF
v_gene: TRBV7-9; CDR3aa: CASQVQGADKDTQYF
v_gene: TRBV11-1; CDR3aa: CASSTGTSGGYEQYF
v_gene: TRBV19; CDR3aa: CASSILGTWTSNNEQFF
v_gene: TRBV5-1; CDR3aa: CASSLGASGAYSGANVLTF
v_gene: TRBV5-5; CDR3aa: CASRPQGRETQYF
v_gene: TRBV6-1; CDR3aa: CASSLTHSSGNTIYF
v_gene: TRBV7-2; CDR3aa: CASSSGIAANEKLFF
v_gene: TRBV7-8; CDR3aa: CASSSTGGAETQYF
v_gene: TRBV19; CDR3aa: CASSISRDTEAFF
v_gene: TRBV6-1; CDR3aa: CASSVSWQHTDTQYF